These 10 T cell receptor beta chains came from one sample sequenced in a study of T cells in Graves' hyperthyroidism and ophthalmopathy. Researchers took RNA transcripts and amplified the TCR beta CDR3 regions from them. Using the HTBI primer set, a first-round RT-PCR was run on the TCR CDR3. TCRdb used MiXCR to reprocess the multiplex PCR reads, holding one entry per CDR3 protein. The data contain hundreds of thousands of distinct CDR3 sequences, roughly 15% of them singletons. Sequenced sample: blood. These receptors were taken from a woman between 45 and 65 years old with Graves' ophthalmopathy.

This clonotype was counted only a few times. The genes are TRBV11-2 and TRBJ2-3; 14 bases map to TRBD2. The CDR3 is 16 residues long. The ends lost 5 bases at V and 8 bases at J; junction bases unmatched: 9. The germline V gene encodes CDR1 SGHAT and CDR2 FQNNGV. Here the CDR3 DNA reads TGTGCCAGCAGCCCGCGACTAGCGGGAGGGGGGGGTACGCAGTATTTT. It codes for CASSPRLAGGGGTQYF.

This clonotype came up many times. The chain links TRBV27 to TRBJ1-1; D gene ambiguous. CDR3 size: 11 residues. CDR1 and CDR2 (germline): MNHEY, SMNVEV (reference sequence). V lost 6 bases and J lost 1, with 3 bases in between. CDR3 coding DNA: TGTGCCAGCAGGGGGAACACTGAAGCTTTCTTT. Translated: CASRGNTEAFF.

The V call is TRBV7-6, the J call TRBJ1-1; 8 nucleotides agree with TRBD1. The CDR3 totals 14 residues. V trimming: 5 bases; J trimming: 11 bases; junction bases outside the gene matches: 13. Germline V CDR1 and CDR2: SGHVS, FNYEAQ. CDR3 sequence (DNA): TGTGCCAGCAGCCAGACAGGGGATGTGTTACGTGCTTTCTTT. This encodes CASSQTGDVLRAFF. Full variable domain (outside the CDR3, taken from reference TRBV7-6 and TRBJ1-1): GAGVSQSPRYKVTKRGQDVALRCDPISGHVSLYWYRQALGQGPEFLTYFNYEAQQDKSGLPNDRFSAERPEGSISTLTIQRTEQRDSAMYRCASSQTGDVLRAFFGQGTRLTVV.

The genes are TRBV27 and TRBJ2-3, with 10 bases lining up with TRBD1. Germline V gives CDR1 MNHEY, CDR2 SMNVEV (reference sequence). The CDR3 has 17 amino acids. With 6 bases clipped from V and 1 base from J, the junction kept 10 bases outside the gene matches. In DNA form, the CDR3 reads TGTGCCAGCAGCCGAACCGCCGGGACAGGGGGCACAGATACGCAGTATTTT. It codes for CASSRTAGTGGTDTQYF.

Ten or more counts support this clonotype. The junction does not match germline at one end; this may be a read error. This CDR3 reads CASSFKTGSYNAQFF. The CDR3 bases are TGTGCCAGCAGCTTTAAGACAGGTTCCTACAATGCGCAGTTCTTC. The chain links TRBV7-2 to TRBJ2-1, with D perhaps TRBD1 (6 bases). The CDR3 consists of 15 residues. CDR1 SGHTA and CDR2 FQGNSA come from the germline V gene.

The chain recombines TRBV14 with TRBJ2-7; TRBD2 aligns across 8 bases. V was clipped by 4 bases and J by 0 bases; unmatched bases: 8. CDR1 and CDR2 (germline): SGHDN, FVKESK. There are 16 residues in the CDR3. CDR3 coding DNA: TGTGCCAGCAGCCGGAGGGGCGGGAGGAGCTCCTACGAGCAGTACTTC. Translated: CASSRRGGRSSYEQYF.

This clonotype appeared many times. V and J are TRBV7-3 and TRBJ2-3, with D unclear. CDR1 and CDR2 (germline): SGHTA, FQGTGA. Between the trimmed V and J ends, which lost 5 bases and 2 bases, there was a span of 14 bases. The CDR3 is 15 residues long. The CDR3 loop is CASSPTSLITDTQYF. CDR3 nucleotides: TGTGCCAGCAGCCCTACCTCATTAATCACAGATACGCAGTATTTT. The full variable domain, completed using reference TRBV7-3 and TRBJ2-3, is GAGVSQTPSNKVTEKGKYVELRCDPISGHTALYWYRQSLGQGPEFLIYFQGTGAADDSGLPNDRFFAVRPEGSVSTLKIQRTERGDSAVYLCASSPTSLITDTQYFGPGTRLTVL.

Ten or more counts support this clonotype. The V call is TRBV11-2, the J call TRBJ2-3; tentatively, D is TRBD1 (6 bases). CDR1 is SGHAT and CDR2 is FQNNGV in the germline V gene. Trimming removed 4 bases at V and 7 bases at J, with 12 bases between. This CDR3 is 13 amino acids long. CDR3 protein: CASSSDRSNTQYF. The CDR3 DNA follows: TGTGCCAGCAGCTCGGACAGATCTAATACGCAGTATTTT. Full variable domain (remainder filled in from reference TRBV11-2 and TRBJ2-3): EAGVAQSPRYKIIEKRQSVAFWCNPISGHATLYWYQQILGQGPKLLIQFQNNGVVDDSQLPKDRFSAERLKGVDSTLKIQPAKLEDSAVYLCASSSDRSNTQYFGPGTRLTVL.

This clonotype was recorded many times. The CDR3 loop reads CASSLVDSTYEQYF. In DNA, the CDR3 is TGTGCCAGCAGCTTAGTTGACAGTACCTACGAGCAGTACTTC. V is TRBV7-2 and J is TRBJ2-7; perhaps TRBD1 as D (5 bases). Deletions cut 1 base from V and 2 bases from J, with 9 bases between. This CDR3 comprises 14 residues. Looked up from germline, CDR1 is SGHTA and CDR2 is FQGNSA.

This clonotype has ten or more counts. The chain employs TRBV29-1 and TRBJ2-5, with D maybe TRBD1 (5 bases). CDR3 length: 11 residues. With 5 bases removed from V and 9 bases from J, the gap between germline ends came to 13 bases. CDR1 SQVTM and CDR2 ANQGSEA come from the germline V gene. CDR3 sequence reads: CSVQQAVSQYF. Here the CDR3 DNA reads TGCAGCGTTCAACAGGCCGTATCCCAGTACTTC.